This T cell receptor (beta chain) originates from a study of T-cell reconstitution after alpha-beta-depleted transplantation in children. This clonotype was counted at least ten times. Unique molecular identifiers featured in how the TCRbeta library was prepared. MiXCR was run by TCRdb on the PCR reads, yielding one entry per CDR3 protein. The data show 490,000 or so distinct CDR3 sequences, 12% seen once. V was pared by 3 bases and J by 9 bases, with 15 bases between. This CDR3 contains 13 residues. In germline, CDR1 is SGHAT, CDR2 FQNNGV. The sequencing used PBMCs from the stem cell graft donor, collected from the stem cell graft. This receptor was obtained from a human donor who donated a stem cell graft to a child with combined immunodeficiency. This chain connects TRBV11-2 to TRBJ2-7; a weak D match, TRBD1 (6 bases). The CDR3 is CASSLGAGVGQYF. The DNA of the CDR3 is TGTGCCAGCAGCTTGGGGGCAGGAGTCGGGCAGTACTTC.